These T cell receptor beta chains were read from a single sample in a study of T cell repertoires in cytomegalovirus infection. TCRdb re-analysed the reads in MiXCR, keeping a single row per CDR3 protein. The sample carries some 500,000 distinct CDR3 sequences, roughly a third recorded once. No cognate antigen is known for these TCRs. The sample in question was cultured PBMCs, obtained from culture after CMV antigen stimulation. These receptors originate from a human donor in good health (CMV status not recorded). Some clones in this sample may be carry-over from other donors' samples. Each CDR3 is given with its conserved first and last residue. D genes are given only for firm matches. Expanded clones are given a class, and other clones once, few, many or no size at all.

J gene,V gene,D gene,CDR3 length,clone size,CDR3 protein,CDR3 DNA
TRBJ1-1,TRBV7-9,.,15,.,CASSPLGWGQTEAFF,TGTGCCAGCAGCCCCTTAGGGTGGGGGCAGACTGAAGCTTTCTTT
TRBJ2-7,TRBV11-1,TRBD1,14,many,CASTRGQGHYEQYF,TGTGCCAGCACCCGGGGACAGGGACACTACGAGCAGTACTTC
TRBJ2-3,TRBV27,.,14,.,CASSLLGIPDTQYF,TGTGCCAGCAGTTTGTTAGGGATCCCAGATACGCAGTATTTT
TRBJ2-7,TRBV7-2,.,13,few,CASSLDYLAEQYF,TGTGCCAGCAGCTTAGACTATCTCGCGGAGCAGTACTTC
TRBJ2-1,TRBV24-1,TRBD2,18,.,CATSDPRAPGLAGNEQFF,TGTGCCACCAGTGACCCCCGGGCTCCGGGACTAGCGGGAAATGAGCAGTTCTTC
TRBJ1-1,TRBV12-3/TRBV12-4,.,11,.,CASSLAVAAFF,TGTGCCAGCAGTTTAGCAGTGGCCGCTTTCTTT
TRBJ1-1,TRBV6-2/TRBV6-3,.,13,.,CASSGQTGTEAFF,TGTGCCAGCTCAGGTCAGACGGGCACTGAAGCTTTCTTT
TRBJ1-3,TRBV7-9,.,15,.,CASPDGNDRRNTIYF,TGTGCCAGCCCCGATGGAAACGACAGGAGAAACACCATATATTTT
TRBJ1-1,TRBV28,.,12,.,CASSLSRVWSFF,TGTGCCAGCAGTTTATCGCGGGTTTGGTCTTTCTTT
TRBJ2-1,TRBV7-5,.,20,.,CISVPEAPGGHYSSYNEQFF,.
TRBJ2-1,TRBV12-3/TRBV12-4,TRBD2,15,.,CASSHGTSGPNEQFF,TGTGCCAGCAGTCACGGGACTAGCGGTCCCAATGAGCAGTTCTTC
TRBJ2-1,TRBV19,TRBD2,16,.,CASRASGSPEGNEQFF,TGTGCCAGTAGGGCTAGCGGGAGCCCCGAAGGTAATGAGCAGTTCTTC
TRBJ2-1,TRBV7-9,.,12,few,CAARRGNNEQFF,TGTGCCGCTAGACGGGGAAACAATGAGCAGTTCTTC
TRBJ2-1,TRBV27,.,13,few,CASSIRKSNEQFF,TGTGCCAGCAGTATCCGGAAATCAAATGAGCAGTTCTTC
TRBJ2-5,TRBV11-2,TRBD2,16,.,CASSTLGRERGETQYF,TGTGCCAGCAGCACGCTCGGGCGGGAGCGTGGAGAGACCCAGTACTTC
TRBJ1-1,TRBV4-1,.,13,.,CASRNTGPQPAFF,TGCGCCAGCAGAAATACCGGGCCTCAGCCAGCTTTCTTT
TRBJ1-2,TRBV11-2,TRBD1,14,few,CASSSLGQGYGYTF,TGTGCCAGCAGCTCGCTCGGACAGGGCTATGGCTACACCTTC
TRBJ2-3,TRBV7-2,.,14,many,CASSQGQGPDTQYF,TGTGCCAGCAGCCAAGGCCAAGGCCCAGATACGCAGTATTTT
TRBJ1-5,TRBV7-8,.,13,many,CASVPRSGQPQHF,TGTGCCAGCGTTCCGAGGAGCGGTCAGCCCCAGCATTTT
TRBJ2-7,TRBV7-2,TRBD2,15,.,CASSPWIAGSREQYF,TGTGCCAGCAGCCCCTGGATAGCGGGGTCCCGCGAGCAGTACTTC
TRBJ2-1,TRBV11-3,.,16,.,CASSLDSTSRYNEQFF,TGTGCCAGCAGCTTAGACTCGACCAGCCGATACAATGAGCAGTTCTTC
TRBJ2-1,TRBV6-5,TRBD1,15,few,CASSYGQGATVEQFF,TGTGCCAGCAGTTACGGTCAGGGGGCGACAGTTGAGCAGTTCTTC
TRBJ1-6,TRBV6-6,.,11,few,CASSYREPLHF,TGTGCCAGCAGTTACAGAGAACCCCTCCACTTT
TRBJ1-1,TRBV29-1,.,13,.,CSADGQSNTEAFF,TGCAGCGCCGATGGGCAGTCGAACACTGAAGCTTTCTTT
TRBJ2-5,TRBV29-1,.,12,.,CSVAEYQETQYF,TGCAGCGTCGCGGAGTACCAAGAGACCCAGTACTTC
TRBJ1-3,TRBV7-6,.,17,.,CASSLASAGTSGNTIYF,TGTGCCAGCAGCTTAGCTTCTGCGGGGACTTCTGGAAACACCATATATTTT
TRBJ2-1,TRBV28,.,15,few,CASSIPGQGQNEQFF,TGTGCCAGCAGCATCCCGGGCCAGGGTCAAAACGAGCAGTTCTTC
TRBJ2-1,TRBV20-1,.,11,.,CSASLSDEQFF,TGCAGTGCTAGTCTGTCGGATGAGCAGTTCTTC
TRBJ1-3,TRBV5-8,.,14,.,CASSDQHSGNTIYF,TGTGCCAGCAGCGATCAGCACTCTGGAAACACCATATATTTT
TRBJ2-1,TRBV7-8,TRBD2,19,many,CASSLGRSPGLAGYNEQFF,TGTGCCAGCAGCTTAGGAAGGTCGCCGGGACTAGCGGGCTACAATGAGCAGTTCTTC
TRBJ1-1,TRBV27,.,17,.,CASSFRFAGITGTEAFF,TGTGCCAGCAGTTTTCGGTTCGCCGGAATTACGGGCACTGAAGCTTTCTTT
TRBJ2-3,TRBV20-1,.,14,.,CSATERESTDTQYF,TGCAGTGCCACGGAACGGGAAAGCACAGATACGCAGTATTTT
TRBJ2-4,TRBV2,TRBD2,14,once,CASRTPGLGTIQYF,TGTGCCAGCAGGACTCCGGGACTAGGGACCATTCAGTACTTC
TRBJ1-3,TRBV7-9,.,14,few,CASRTKQGGNTIYF,TGTGCCAGCAGGACAAAACAGGGTGGAAACACCATATATTTT
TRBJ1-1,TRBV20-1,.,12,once,CSARDKNTEAFF,TGCAGTGCTAGAGACAAGAACACTGAAGCTTTCTTT
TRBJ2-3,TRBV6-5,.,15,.,CASSYAGSSTDTQYF,TGTGCCAGCAGTTACGCAGGGTCCAGCACAGATACGCAGTATTTT
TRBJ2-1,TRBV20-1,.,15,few,CSASAVLEGANEQFF,TGCAGTGCGAGTGCAGTCTTGGAAGGGGCCAATGAGCAGTTCTTC
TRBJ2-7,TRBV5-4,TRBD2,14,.,CASSRGLANNEQYF,TGTGCCAGCAGCCGGGGACTAGCCAACAACGAGCAGTACTTC
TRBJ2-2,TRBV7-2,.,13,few,CASSLASAGELFF,TGTGCCAGCAGCTTAGCGTCAGCCGGGGAGCTGTTTTTT
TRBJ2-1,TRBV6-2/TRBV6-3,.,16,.,CASSYSVERPYNEQFF,TGTGCCAGCAGTTACTCGGTCGAGCGGCCCTACAATGAGCAGTTCTTC